These T cell receptor beta chains were read from a single sample in a study of OX40 agonist ivuxolimab in advanced cancers. Data came from immunoSEQ multiplex PCR; TCRdb stores just in-frame clones and leaves some out. The data hold about 79,000 clones, with more than 85% observed a single time. Sequenced here: CD4+ or CD8+ T cells sorted from blood, sampled in a trial of the OX40 agonist ivuxolimab. These receptors came from an adult with an advanced solid tumor such as melanoma, head and neck, liver or kidney cancer. Both conserved end residues are part of each CDR3. Fields, in order: J gene, D gene, clone size, V gene, CDR3 DNA, CDR3 protein. The D gene is left open where the match is weak. Rows may omit the clone size; those that give it use once, few, many or a size class.

TRBJ2-7 TRBD1 NA TRBV28 TGTGCCAGCAGTGACAGGGGCGAGCAGTACTTC CASSDRGEQYF
TRBJ2-7 NA NA TRBV13 TGTGCCAGCAGCCAACTAGGAGGTCCCTACGAGCAGTACTTC CASSQLGGPYEQYF
TRBJ1-1 TRBD1 NA TRBV15 TGTGCCACCAGCAGAGAGACAGGGAAGAACACTGAAGCTTTCTTT CATSRETGKNTEAFF
TRBJ2-7 NA NA TRBV29-1 TGCAGCGTTGTGGCAGGGGCCATGGGCGAGCAGTACTTC CSVVAGAMGEQYF
TRBJ2-5 NA NA TRBV6-5 TGTGCCAGCAGCCCCAGGTACCTTCAAGAGACCCAGTACTTC CASSPRYLQETQYF
TRBJ1-3 NA NA TRBV30 TGTGCCTGGAGTTTGATAGTTTCTGGAAACACCATATATTTT CAWSLIVSGNTIYF
TRBJ2-7 NA NA TRBV11-2 TGTGCCAGCAGCTCATCTTCGGGGTTTTACGAGCAGTACTTC CASSSSSGFYEQYF
TRBJ2-7 TRBD1 NA TRBV27 TGTGCGGTTGGGGACAGACGGGGTGAGCAGTACTTC CAVGDRRGEQYF
TRBJ2-3 NA NA TRBV21-1 TGTGCCAGCTCAGGGACTAGCGGGTGCACAGATACGCAGTATTTT CASSGTSGCTDTQYF
TRBJ2-7 NA NA TRBV5-6 TGTGCCAGCAGCCCCCGTAGGGGCTTTAGCTACGAGCAGTACTTC CASSPRRGFSYEQYF
TRBJ1-1 TRBD1 NA TRBV6-9 TGTGCCAGCAGTTATCCAGGGACAGGGGGCGTTTTGAACACTGAAGCTTTCTTT CASSYPGTGGVLNTEAFF
TRBJ1-1 NA NA TRBV27 TGTGCCAGCAGTGCTGGGTCGGGAGTGAACACTGAAGCTTTCTTT CASSAGSGVNTEAFF
TRBJ2-3 NA NA TRBV5-1 TGCGCCAGCAGCTTTGGAGATACGCAGTATTTT CASSFGDTQYF
TRBJ2-7 TRBD1 NA TRBV2 TGTGCCAGCAGGGCACAGGGACAGGGTACCTACGAGCAGTACTTC CASRAQGQGTYEQYF
TRBJ2-1 TRBD2 NA TRBV4-2 TGTGCCAGCAGCCAAGAAACGGGCGGGAGCTCCTACAATGAGCAGTTCTTC CASSQETGGSSYNEQFF
TRBJ2-3 TRBD2 once TRBV9 TGTGCCAGCAGCGCCCCGGGACTAGCGGGAAGGCAAAGCACAGATACGCAGTATTTT CASSAPGLAGRQSTDTQYF
TRBJ2-7 TRBD2 NA TRBV5-1 TGCGCCAGCAGCTTAAGCGGGAACACCTACGAGCAGTACTTC CASSLSGNTYEQYF
TRBJ2-3 TRBD1 NA TRBV5-1 TGCGCCAGCGACTCCCTGACAGGGGGAACAGATACGCAGTATTTT CASDSLTGGTDTQYF
TRBJ1-5 TRBD1 medium-sized TRBV19 TGTGCCAGTAGTATCCAGGGGGCCTATAGCAATCAGCCCCAGCATTTT CASSIQGAYSNQPQHF
TRBJ1-5 TRBD1 NA TRBV12-5 TGTGCTAGTGGTTTGATCCAGGGGGTAGGCAATCAGCCCCAGCATTTT CASGLIQGVGNQPQHF
TRBJ2-6 NA NA TRBV14 TGTGCCAGCAGCCAAGATCTTGTTAGTCCGGGGGGGGCCAACGTCCTGACTTTC CASSQDLVSPGGANVLTF
TRBJ2-2 NA once TRBV15 TGTGCCACCAGCAGAGACCCACGAGGGCCCGGGGAGCTGTTTTTT CATSRDPRGPGELFF
TRBJ2-3 NA NA TRBV19 TGTGCCAGTAGTCCGCCGACAGGAATCAGGGATACGCAGTATTTT CASSPPTGIRDTQYF
TRBJ2-7 TRBD2 NA TRBV5-4 TGTGCCAGCAGCCTTAGCGGGCCGCCCTCCTACGAGCAGTACTTC CASSLSGPPSYEQYF
TRBJ2-7 NA NA TRBV5-5 TGTGCCAGCAGCTTGGCCAGGGGTAGGGACGAGCAGTACTTC CASSLARGRDEQYF
TRBJ2-1 NA NA TRBV5-1 TGCGCCAGCAGCATGGCCTTGGGTGAGCAGTTCTTC CASSMALGEQFF
TRBJ1-1 TRBD1 NA TRBV6-1 TGTGCCAGCAGTGAAGTATCACAGGGGCAGGAAGCTTTCTTT CASSEVSQGQEAFF
TRBJ1-5 NA NA TRBV19 TGTGCCAGTAGTATCGGTGACAGGAGCAATCAGCCCCAGCATTTT CASSIGDRSNQPQHF
TRBJ2-7 NA NA TRBV28 TGTGCCAGCAGTGGGACTCCTCAGCGGCAGTACTTC CASSGTPQRQYF
TRBJ2-2 NA NA TRBV28 TGTGCCAGCAGTTTAAACACCGGGGAGCTGTTTTTT CASSLNTGELFF
TRBJ2-5 NA NA TRBV12-5 TGTGCTACCACTGGGGACTGGACGGGCCAGACCCAGTACTTC CATTGDWTGQTQYF
TRBJ2-1 NA NA TRBV11-2 TGTGCCAGCAGCCACCTCCTAGCGACAGAGAGCTCCTACAATGAGCAGTTCTTC CASSHLLATESSYNEQFF
TRBJ2-3 NA NA TRBV4-2 TGTGCCAGCAGCCTAAGTCCAGGGCGCACAGATACGCAGTATTTT CASSLSPGRTDTQYF
TRBJ2-7 NA NA TRBV7-8 TGTGCCAGCAGCTTGGCGGACTACTACGAGCAGTACTTC CASSLADYYEQYF
TRBJ2-6 NA once TRBV7-3 TGTGCCAGCAGCTTATACGGAGGGACAACTGGGGCCAACGTCCTGACTTTC CASSLYGGTTGANVLTF
TRBJ1-4 NA NA TRBV18 TGTGCCAGCTCACCAGCTAATCAGGGCTTTAATGAAAAACTGTTTTTT CASSPANQGFNEKLFF
TRBJ2-3 TRBD2 NA TRBV2 TGTGCCGGCAGGACTAGCGAGTACACAGATACGCAGTATTTT CAGRTSEYTDTQYF
TRBJ1-2 NA NA TRBV28 TGTGCCAGCAAAGCGGACGACAACTTAAACTATGGCTACACCTTC CASKADDNLNYGYTF
TRBJ2-7 TRBD1 NA TRBV28 TGTGCCAGCAGGCTCCGGGGGGACAGGGGAGCCGAGCAGTACTTC CASRLRGDRGAEQYF
TRBJ2-3 TRBD2 NA TRBV10-3 TGTGCCATCGCGAGACTAGCGACTAGCACAGATACGCAGTATTTT CAIARLATSTDTQYF
TRBJ2-1 NA NA TRBV11-2 TGTGCCAGCAGCTTAGAGGGAGCGATCAGTGAGCAGTTCTTC CASSLEGAISEQFF
TRBJ1-2 NA NA TRBV28 TGTGCCAGCACCAACCCGTTAATGCGGGGGCGAGGCTACACCTTC CASTNPLMRGRGYTF
TRBJ1-5 NA few TRBV6-1 TGTGCCATCCGGGACATTTCCAATCAGCCCCAGCATTTT CAIRDISNQPQHF
TRBJ2-5 TRBD2 NA TRBV28 TGTGCCAGCAGTTTATCCCTGACTAGCGCAGGGACCCAGTACTTC CASSLSLTSAGTQYF
TRBJ2-7 TRBD2 NA TRBV13 TGTGCCAGCACGTTGGCTAGCGGGAGAGTCTACGAGCAGTACTTC CASTLASGRVYEQYF
TRBJ2-2 NA once TRBV19 TGTGCCTCCCATAAGGCCAGGGAATCCGGGGAGCTGTTTTTT CASHKARESGELFF
TRBJ2-3 TRBD2 NA TRBV7-9 TGTGCCAGCGTACGCGGGGGAGTGGGCACAGATACGCAGTATTTT CASVRGGVGTDTQYF
TRBJ1-3 NA NA TRBV27 TGTGCCAGCAGTTTAACAGGGCTTGGAGGAAACACCATATATTTT CASSLTGLGGNTIYF
TRBJ2-7 NA NA TRBV28 TGCGGCACGGGGTACTCCTACGAGCAGTACTTC CGTGYSYEQYF
TRBJ2-7 NA NA TRBV21-1 TGTGCCAGCAGCAGGCCCTCCCCTCCTATACTAGCTCCCCATTCCTACGAGCAGTACTTC CASSRPSPPILAPHSYEQYF
TRBJ2-1 NA NA TRBV5-5 TGTGCCAGTATCCCGGGAGTGGGAGGATACAATGAGCAGTTCTTC CASIPGVGGYNEQFF